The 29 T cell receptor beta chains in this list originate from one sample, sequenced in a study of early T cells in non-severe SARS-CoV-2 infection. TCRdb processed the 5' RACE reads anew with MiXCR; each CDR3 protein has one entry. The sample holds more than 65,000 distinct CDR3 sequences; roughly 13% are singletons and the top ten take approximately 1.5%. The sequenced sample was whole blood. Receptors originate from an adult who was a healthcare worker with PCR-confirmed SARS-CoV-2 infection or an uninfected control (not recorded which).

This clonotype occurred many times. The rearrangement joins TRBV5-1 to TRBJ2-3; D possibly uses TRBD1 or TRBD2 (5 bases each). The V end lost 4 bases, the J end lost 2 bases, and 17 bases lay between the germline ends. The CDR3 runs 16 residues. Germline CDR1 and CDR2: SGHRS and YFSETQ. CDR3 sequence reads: CASSPSFPGTTDTQYF. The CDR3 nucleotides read TGCGCCAGCAGCCCCTCTTTTCCGGGGACCACAGATACGCAGTATTTT.

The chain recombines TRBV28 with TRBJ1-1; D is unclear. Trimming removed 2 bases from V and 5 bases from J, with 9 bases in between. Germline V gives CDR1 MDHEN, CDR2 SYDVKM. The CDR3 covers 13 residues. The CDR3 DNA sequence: TGTGCCAGCAGTTTAATGGCGGGGACTGAAGCTTTCTTT. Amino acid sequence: CASSLMAGTEAFF. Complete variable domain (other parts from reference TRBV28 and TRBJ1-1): DVKVTQSSRYLVKRTGEKVFLECVQDMDHENMFWYRQDPGLGLRLIYFSYDVKMKEKGDIPEGYSVSREKKERFSLILESASTNQTSMYLCASSLMAGTEAFFGQGTRLTVV.

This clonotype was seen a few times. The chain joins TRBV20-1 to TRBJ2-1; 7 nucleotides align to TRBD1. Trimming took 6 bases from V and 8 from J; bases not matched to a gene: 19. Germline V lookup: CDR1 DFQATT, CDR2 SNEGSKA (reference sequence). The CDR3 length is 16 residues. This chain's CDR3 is CSATEPGQSFVDEQFF. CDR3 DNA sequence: TGCAGTGCCACCGAACCGGGACAGTCTTTTGTGGATGAGCAGTTCTTC.

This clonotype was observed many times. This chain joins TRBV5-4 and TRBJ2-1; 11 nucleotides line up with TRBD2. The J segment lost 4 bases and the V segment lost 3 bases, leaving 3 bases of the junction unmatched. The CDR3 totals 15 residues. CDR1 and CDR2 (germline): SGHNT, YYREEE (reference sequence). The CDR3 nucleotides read TGTGCCAGCAGCTCCGGGACTAGCGGTTACAATGAGCAGTTCTTC. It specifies CASSSGTSGYNEQFF.

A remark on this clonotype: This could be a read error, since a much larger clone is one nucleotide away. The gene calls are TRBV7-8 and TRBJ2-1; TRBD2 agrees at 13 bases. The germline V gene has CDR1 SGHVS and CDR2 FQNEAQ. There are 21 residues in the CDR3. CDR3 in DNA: TGTGCCGGCAGCTTAGCTATGACTAGCGGGGGGCGAAGGAGCTCCTACAATGAGCAGTTCTTC. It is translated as CAGSLAMTSGGRRSSYNEQFF.

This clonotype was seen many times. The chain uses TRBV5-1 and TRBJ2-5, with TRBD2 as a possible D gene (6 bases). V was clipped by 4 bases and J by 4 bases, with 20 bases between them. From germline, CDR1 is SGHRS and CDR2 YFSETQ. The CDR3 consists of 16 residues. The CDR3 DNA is TGCGCCAGCAGCCCGGAGCGTGGCGGGAACAGAGAGACCCAGTACTTC. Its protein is CASSPERGGNRETQYF.

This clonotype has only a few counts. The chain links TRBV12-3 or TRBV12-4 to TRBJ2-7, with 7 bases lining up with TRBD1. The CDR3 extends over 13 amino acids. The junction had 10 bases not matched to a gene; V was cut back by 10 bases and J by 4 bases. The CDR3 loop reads CATSQGWVYEQYF. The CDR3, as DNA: TGTGCCACCTCACAGGGGTGGGTGTACGAGCAGTACTTC.

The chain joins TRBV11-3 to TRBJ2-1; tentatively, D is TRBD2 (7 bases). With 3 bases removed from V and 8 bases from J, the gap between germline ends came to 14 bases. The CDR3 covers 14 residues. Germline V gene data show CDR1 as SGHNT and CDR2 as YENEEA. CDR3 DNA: TGTGCCAGCAGCTTTGGGGGGGCGGATGATGAGCAGTTCTTC. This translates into CASSFGGADDEQFF.

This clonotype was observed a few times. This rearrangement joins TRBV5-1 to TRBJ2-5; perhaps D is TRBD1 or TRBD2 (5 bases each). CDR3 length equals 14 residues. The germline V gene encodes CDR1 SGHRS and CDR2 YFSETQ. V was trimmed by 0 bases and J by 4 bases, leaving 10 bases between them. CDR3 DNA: TGCGCCAGCAGCTTGGGGGGGTCCGGAGAGACCCAGTACTTC. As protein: CASSLGGSGETQYF.

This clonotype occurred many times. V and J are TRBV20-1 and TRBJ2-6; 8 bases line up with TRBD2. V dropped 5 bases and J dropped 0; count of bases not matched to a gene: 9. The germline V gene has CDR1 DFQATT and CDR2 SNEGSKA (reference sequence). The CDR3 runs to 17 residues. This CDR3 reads CSAPRAGASSGANVLTF. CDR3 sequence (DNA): TGCAGTGCTCCGCGAGCGGGGGCCAGCTCTGGGGCCAACGTCCTGACTTTC.

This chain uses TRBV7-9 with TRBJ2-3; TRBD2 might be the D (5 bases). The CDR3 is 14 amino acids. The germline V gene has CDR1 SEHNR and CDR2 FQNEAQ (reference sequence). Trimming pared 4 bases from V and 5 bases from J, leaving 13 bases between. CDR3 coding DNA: TGTGCCAGCAGCTCCCCCGGGGTAAGAGATACGCAGTATTTT. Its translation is CASSSPGVRDTQYF.

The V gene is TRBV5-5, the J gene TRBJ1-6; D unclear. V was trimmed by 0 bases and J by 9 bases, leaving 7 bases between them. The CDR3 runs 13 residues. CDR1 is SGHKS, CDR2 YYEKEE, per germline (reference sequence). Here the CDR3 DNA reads TGTGCCAGCAGCTTGGAGTTGGGTTCACCCCTCCACTTT. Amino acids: CASSLELGSPLHF.

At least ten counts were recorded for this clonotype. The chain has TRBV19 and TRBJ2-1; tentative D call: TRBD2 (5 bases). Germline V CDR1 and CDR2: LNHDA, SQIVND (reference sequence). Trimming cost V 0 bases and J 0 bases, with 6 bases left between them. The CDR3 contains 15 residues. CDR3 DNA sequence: TGTGCCAGTAGTATAGAGGGGAGCTCCTACAATGAGCAGTTCTTC. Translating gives CASSIEGSSYNEQFF.

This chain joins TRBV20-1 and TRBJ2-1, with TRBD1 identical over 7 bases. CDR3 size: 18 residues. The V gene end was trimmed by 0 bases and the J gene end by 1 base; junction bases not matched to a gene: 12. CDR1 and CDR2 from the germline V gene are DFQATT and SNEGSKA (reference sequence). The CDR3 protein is CSARDLMGQFRSYNEQFF. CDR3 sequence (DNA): TGCAGTGCTAGAGATCTGATGGGACAGTTTCGGTCCTACAATGAGCAGTTCTTC.

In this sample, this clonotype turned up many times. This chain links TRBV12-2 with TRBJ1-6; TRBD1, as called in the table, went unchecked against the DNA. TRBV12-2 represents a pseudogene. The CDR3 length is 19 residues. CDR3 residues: CASRLETDTMSSYNSPLHF. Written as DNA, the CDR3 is TGTGCAAGTCGCTTAGAGACAGATACCATGAGCTCCTATAATTCACCCCTCCACTTT.

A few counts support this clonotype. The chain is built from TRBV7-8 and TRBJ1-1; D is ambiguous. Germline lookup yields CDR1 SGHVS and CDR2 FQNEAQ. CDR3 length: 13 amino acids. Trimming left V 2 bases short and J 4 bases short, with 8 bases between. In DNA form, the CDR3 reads TGTGCCAGCAGCTTATCCCGAGGCACTGAAGCTTTCTTT. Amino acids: CASSLSRGTEAFF.

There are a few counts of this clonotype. The CDR3 sequence is CSARDESRRETQYF. In DNA, the CDR3 is TGCAGTGCTAGAGATGAGAGCCGAAGGGAGACCCAGTACTTC. The genes are TRBV20-1 and TRBJ2-5; the D is unclear. CDR3 length: 14 amino acids. Germline V gene lookup returns CDR1 DFQATT and CDR2 SNEGSKA (reference sequence). V was clipped by 0 bases and J by 5 bases, with 13 bases between them.

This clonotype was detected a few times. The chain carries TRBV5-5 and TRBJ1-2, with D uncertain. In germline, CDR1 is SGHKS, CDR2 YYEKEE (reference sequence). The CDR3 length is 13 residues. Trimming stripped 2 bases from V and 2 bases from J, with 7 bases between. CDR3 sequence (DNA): TGTGCCAGCAGCTTTGCGGGGAACTATGGCTACACCTTC. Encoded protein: CASSFAGNYGYTF. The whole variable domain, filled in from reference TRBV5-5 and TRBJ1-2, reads DAGVTQSPTHLIKTRGQQVTLRCSPISGHKSVSWYQQVLGQGPQFIFQYYEKEERGRGNFPDRFSARQFPNYSSELNVNALLLGDSALYLCASSFAGNYGYTFGSGTRLTVV.

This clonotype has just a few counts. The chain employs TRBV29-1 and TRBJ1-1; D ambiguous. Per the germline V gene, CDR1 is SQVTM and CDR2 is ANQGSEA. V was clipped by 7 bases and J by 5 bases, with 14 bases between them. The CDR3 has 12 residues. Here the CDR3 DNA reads TGCAGCGCTAGTGAGTGGAAAACTGAAGCTTTCTTT. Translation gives CSASEWKTEAFF.

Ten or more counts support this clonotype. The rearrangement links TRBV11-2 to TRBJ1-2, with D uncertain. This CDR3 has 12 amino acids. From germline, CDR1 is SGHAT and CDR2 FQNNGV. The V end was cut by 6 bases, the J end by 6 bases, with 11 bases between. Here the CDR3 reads CASSRPEDGYTF. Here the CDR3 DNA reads TGTGCCAGCAGTCGCCCTGAGGATGGCTACACCTTC.

CDR3 DNA sequence: TGCAGCGGCTGGGAGGGGGGGAATGAGCAGTTCTTC. It is translated as CSGWEGGNEQFF. The V and J genes are TRBV29-1 and TRBJ2-1; tentatively, D is TRBD2 (7 bases). Germline CDR1 SQVTM, CDR2 ANQGSEA. The CDR3 covers 12 residues. The V gene lost 7 bases and the J gene lost 7 bases, with 14 bases spanning the gap.

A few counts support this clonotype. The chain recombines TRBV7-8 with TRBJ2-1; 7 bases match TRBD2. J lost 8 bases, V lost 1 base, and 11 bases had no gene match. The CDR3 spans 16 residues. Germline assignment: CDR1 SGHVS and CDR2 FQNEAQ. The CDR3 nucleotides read TGTGCCAGCAGCTTAGTGCGCATCCCCCGGGGGGATGAGCAGTTCTTC. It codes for CASSLVRIPRGDEQFF.

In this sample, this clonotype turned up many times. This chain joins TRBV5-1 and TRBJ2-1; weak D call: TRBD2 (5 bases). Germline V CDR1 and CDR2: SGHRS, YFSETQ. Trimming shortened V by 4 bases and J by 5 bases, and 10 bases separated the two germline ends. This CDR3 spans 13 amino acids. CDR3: CASSLSGDNEQFF. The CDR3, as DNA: TGCGCCAGCAGCCTATCCGGGGACAATGAGCAGTTCTTC.

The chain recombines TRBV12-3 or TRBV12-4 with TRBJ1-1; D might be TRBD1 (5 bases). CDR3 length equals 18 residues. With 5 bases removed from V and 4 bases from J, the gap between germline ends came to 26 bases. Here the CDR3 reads CASSPRWGGSLFGTEAFF. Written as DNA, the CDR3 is TGTGCCAGCAGTCCCAGGTGGGGGGGGTCCCTTTTCGGCACTGAAGCTTTCTTT.

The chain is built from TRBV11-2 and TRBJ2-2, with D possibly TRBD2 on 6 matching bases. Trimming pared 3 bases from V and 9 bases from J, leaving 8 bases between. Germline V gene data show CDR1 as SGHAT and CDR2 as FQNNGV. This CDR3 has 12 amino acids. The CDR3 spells CASSLRGRELFF. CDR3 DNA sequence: TGTGCCAGCAGCTTGCGGGGCCGGGAGCTGTTTTTT.

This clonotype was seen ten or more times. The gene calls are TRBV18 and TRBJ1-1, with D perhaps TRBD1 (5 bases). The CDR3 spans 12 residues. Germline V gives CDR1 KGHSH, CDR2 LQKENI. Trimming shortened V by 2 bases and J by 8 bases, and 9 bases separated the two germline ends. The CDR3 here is CASSPFGGEAFF. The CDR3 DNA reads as TGTGCCAGCTCACCATTCGGGGGGGAAGCTTTCTTT.

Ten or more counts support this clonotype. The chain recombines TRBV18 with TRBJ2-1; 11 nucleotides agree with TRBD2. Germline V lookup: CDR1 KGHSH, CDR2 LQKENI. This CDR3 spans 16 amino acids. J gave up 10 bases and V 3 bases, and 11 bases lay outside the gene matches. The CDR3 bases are TGTGCCAGCTCACCGGGCCTAGCGGGGGGACGGCTGGAGCAGTTCTTC. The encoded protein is CASSPGLAGGRLEQFF.

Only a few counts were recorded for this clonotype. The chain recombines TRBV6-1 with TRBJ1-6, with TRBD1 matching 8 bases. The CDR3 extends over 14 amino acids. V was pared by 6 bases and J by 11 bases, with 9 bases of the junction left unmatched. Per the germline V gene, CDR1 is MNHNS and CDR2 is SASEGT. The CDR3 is CASRMTGEFPPLHF. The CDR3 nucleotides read TGTGCCAGCAGGATGACAGGGGAATTTCCACCCCTCCACTTT.

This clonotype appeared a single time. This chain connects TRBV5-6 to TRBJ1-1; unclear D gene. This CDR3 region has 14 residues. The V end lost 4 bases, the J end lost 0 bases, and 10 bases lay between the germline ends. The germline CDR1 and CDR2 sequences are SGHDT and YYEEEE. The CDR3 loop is CASSPLGMNTEAFF. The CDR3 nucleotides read TGTGCCAGCAGCCCATTGGGGATGAACACTGAAGCTTTCTTT.